This paragraph reports one T cell receptor (beta chain). Its antigen remains unidentified. These data come from a study of shared clonotypes between healthy human individuals. Study-wide points: Sequencing of the sorted subsets was shown by rarefaction to be incomplete despite large depth.

Using immunoSEQ multiplex PCR, the repertoire was profiled, and TCRdb retains in-frame clones only, with some absent. The data show over 800,000 clones, 90% to 95% seen once. Only CD45RO-negative cells positively selected for CCR7 counted as naive CD8 cells, so terminally differentiated effector memory CD45RA+ cells were excluded. The receptor was derived from a man aged 30 to 39 in good health. The sequenced sample was naive CD8+ T cells sorted from blood.

CDR3 DNA sequence: TGTGCCAGCGGAGCTTACATGGCGGGATCCTACGAGCAGTACTTC. It translates to CASGAYMAGSYEQYF. The rearrangement links TRBV7-2 to TRBJ2-7, with D possibly matching TRBD2 (6 bases). CDR1 is SGHTA and CDR2 is FQGNSA in the germline V gene. This CDR3 is 15 amino acids long. Trimming pared 8 bases from V and 1 base from J, leaving 18 bases between. The whole variable domain, filled in from reference TRBV7-2 and TRBJ2-7, reads GAGVSQSPSNKVTEKGKDVELRCDPISGHTALYWYRQSLGQGLEFLIYFQGNSAPDKSGLPSDRFSAERTGGSVSTLTIQRTQQEDSAVYLCASGAYMAGSYEQYFGPGTRLTVT.